The present T cell receptor beta chain was sequenced within a study of blood T cell repertoires in COVID-19. Across the whole study: Sites in the United States, Italy and Spain provided acute and convalescent COVID-19 samples.

The trim removed 5 bases at V and 5 bases at J, leaving 10 bases unmatched. The length of the CDR3 is 16 residues. From germline, CDR1 is SGHRS and CDR2 YFSETQ. Only in-frame clones appear in the TCRdb table, and some are missing; sequencing was by immunoSEQ multiplex PCR. The data show about 160,000 clones, about 81% seen once. The sample consisted of PBMCs or T cells enriched from blood (not recorded which). This TCR came from a man in his fifties or sixties who had recovered from COVID-19. The rearrangement uses TRBV5-1 and TRBJ1-1; 12 bases agree with TRBD1. The DNA for the CDR3 is TGCGCCAGCAGGTCGGGACAGGGGGCTGGGGAAACTGAAGCTTTCTTT. It is translated as CASRSGQGAGETEAFF.